The clone carrying this TCR beta chain occurred a few times. This record belongs to a study of PD-L1 blockade in urothelial cancer. The protocol was immunoSEQ multiplex PCR, while the TCRdb copy is restricted to in-frame clones and leaves out a portion. The table shows about 70,000 clones, with around 90% occurring only once. Sample time point: pretreatment peripheral blood. Germline CDR1 is SGHRS and CDR2 is YFSETQ. This CDR3 has 14 residues. Germline trimming cut 7 bases from V and 2 bases from J; bases unmatched to any gene: 8. The source material was PBMCs, sampled around atezolizumab (anti-PD-L1) treatment. The TCR sequence derives from a man between 70 and 80 years old with urothelial cancer. The V and J genes are TRBV5-1 and TRBJ2-5, with TRBD1 matching 7 bases. The CDR3 protein is CASHSRDRQETQYF. DNA of the CDR3: TGCGCCAGCCACTCAAGGGACAGACAAGAGACCCAGTACTTC. Combining the CDR3 with reference TRBV5-1 and TRBJ2-5 gives the whole variable domain KAGVTQTPRYLIKTRGQQVTLSCSPISGHRSVSWYQQTPGQGLQFLFEYFSETQRNKGNFPGRFSGRQFSNSRSEMNVSTLELGDSALYLCASHSRDRQETQYFGPGTRLLVL.